Following are 11 T cell receptor beta chains from one sample sequenced in a study of blood T cells in healthy people across ages. Alongside a J-beta primer mix, a sample-barcoded 5' primer served in a second PCR lasting about 6 to 12 cycles. Via MiXCR, TCRdb re-called the 5' RACE reads, giving one row per CDR3 protein. The table shows about 1.8 million distinct CDR3 sequences, with about 50% occurring only once. Sequenced input: blood. The receptors originated from a middle-aged woman in good health.

This chain joins TRBV7-2 and TRBJ2-1; 7 bases match TRBD2. The CDR3 runs to 12 residues. The V segment lost 4 bases and the J segment 15 bases; nucleotides outside the gene matches: 9. Per germline, CDR1 SGHTA and CDR2 FQGNSA. The CDR3, as DNA: TGTGCCAGCAGCTCACGGGGGGACCTTTGGTTCTTC. The encoded protein is CASSSRGDLWFF.

This clonotype was observed once. The V gene is TRBV5-1, the J gene TRBJ2-1, with unresolved D. V shed 7 bases and J shed 13 bases, with 21 bases lying between them. CDR1 SGHRS and CDR2 YFSETQ come from the germline V gene. This CDR3 spans 13 amino acids. CDR3 bases: TGCGCCAGCGGTAATGGGATACAAGAGACCCAGTTCTTC. As protein: CASGNGIQETQFF.

The chain links TRBV6-5 to TRBJ1-2, with a tentative D call TRBD1 (5 bases). Looked up from germline, CDR1 is MNHEY and CDR2 is SVGAGI. V lost 9 bases and J 5 bases, leaving 16 bases between the germline ends. The CDR3 is made up of 13 amino acids. The CDR3 spells CASRFGAGYGYTF. CDR3 sequence (DNA): TGTGCCAGTCGATTCGGGGCCGGGTATGGCTACACCTTC.

V usage is TRBV7-2 and J usage is TRBJ2-3; D uncertain. The V gene's germline CDR1 is SGHTA and CDR2 FQGNSA. Trimming removed 1 base at V and 6 bases at J, with 14 bases between. This CDR3 contains 15 residues. CDR3 DNA: TGTGCCAGCAGCTTAGGGATAGCCTTCCCCGATACGCAGTATTTT. Translated, it gives CASSLGIAFPDTQYF.

A remark on this clonotype: A junction boundary mismatches the germline segment, possibly from a read error. The chain employs TRBV7-9 and TRBJ2-3; D possibly uses TRBD1 or TRBD2 (5 bases each). The germline V gene encodes CDR1 SEHNR and CDR2 FQNEAQ (reference sequence). The CDR3 runs 15 residues. Here the CDR3 reads CASFPGTISTDTQYF. The DNA for the CDR3 is TGCGCCAGCTTCCCGGGGACGATCAGCACAGATACGCAGTATTTT.

This clonotype was found once. This sequence joins TRBV20-1 and TRBJ1-6; 8 bases match TRBD1. The V gene end was trimmed by 6 bases and the J gene end by 5 bases; junction bases not matched to a gene: 6. The V gene's germline CDR1 is DFQATT and CDR2 SNEGSKA (reference sequence). This CDR3 is built from 14 residues. DNA of the CDR3: TGCAGTGCCAGGGGGCCGGGGGATAATTCACCCCTCCACTTT. Its protein product is CSARGPGDNSPLHF.

This clonotype was detected a few times. The V gene is TRBV20-1, the J gene TRBJ2-3, with no clear D. Trimming took off 4 bases at V and 6 bases at J, with 17 bases between the two ends. This CDR3 contains 14 residues. CDR1 and CDR2 (germline): DFQATT, SNEGSKA (reference sequence). The CDR3 here is CSATSLDAVDTQYF. The CDR3 DNA sequence: TGCAGTGCTACCTCTCTGGACGCGGTGGATACGCAGTATTTT.

This chain links TRBV20-1 with TRBJ1-5; D gene unclear. The ends were cut back, 0 bases at V and 5 bases at J, with 17 bases in the middle. This CDR3 comprises 16 residues. Germline V gene lookup returns CDR1 DFQATT and CDR2 SNEGSKA (reference sequence). The CDR3 nucleotides are TGCAGTGCTAGAGATTTTACCAGCCGGTTTGATCAGCCCCAGCATTTT. Its protein is CSARDFTSRFDQPQHF.

This chain links TRBV6-2 or TRBV6-3 with TRBJ2-7; D may be TRBD1 or TRBD2 (5 bases each). V was shortened by 2 bases and J by 4 bases, with 12 bases between the two germline ends. This CDR3 region has 14 residues. Germline CDR1 and CDR2: MNHEY and SVGEGT. CDR3 amino acids: CASSYRGPNYEQYF. CDR3 bases: TGTGCCAGCAGTTACAGGGGACCGAATTACGAGCAGTACTTC.

This clonotype was counted between two and nine times. The chain recombines TRBV24-1 with TRBJ2-7; TRBD1 matches 7 bases. With 4 bases clipped from V and 5 bases from J, the junction kept 10 bases outside the gene matches. There are 15 residues in the CDR3. The germline CDR1 and CDR2 sequences are KGHDR and SFDVKD. In DNA, the CDR3 is TGTGCCACCAGTGACGTAGCCGGGACAGTCCACGAGCAGTACTTC. Protein product: CATSDVAGTVHEQYF.

The DNA of the CDR3 is TGTGCCAGCAGCTTAGAAATAGTCCAGTATTTT. This sequence encodes CASSLEIVQYF. The chain joins TRBV7-2 to TRBJ2-3; the D is unclear. V was trimmed by 1 base and J by 12 bases, leaving 8 bases between them. The germline gives CDR1 SGHTA, CDR2 FQGNSA. This CDR3 spans 11 amino acids.